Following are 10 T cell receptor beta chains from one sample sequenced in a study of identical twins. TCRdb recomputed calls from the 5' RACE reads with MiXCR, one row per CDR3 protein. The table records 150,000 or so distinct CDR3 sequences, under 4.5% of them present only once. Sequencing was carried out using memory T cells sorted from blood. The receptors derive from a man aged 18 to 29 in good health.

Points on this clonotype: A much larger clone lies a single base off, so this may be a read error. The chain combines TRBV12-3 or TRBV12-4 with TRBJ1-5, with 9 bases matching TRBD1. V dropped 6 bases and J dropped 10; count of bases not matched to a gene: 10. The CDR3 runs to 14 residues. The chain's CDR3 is CASSRTGDGHPQHF. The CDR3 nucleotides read TGTGCCAGCAGCCGGACAGGGGACGGCCACCCCCAGCATTTT.

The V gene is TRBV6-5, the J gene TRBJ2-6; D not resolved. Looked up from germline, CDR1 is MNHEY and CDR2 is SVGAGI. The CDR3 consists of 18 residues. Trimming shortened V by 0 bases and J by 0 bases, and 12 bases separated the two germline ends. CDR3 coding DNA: TGTGCCAGCAGTTACTCCCCAACGCTCCACTCTGGGGCCAACGTCCTGACTTTC. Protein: CASSYSPTLHSGANVLTF.

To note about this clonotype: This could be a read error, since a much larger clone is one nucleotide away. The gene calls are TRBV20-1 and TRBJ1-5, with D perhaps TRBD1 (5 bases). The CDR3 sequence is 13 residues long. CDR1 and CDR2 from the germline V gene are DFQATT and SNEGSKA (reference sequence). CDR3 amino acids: CIAEDSSNQPQHF. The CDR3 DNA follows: TGCATTGCTGAAGACAGTAGCAATCAGCCCCAGCATTTT.

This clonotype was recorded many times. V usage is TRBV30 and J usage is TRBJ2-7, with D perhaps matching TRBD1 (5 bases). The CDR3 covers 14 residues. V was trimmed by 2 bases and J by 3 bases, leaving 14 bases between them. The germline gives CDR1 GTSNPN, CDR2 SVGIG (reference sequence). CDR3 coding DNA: TGTGCCTGGAGTTCAAGGGGTCGGGTCTACGAGCAGTACGTC. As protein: CAWSSRGRVYEQYV.

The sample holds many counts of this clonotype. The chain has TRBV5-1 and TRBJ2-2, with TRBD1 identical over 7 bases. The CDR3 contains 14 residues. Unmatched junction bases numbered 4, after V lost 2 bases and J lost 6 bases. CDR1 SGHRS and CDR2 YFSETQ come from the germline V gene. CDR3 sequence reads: CASSLTGDPGELFF. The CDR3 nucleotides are TGCGCCAGCAGCTTAACAGGGGATCCCGGGGAGCTGTTTTTT.

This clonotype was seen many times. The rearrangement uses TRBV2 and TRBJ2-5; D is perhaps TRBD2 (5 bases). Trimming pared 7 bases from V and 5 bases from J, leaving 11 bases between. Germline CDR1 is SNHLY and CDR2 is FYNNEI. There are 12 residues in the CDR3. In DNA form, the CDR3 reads TGTGCCAGCACGAGATCGGGGGAGACCCAGTACTTC. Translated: CASTRSGETQYF.

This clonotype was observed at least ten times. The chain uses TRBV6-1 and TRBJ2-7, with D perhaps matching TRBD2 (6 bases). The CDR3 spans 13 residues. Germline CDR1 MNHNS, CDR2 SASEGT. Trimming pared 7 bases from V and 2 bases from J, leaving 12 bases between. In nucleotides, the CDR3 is TGTGCCAGCAAACGGGCTAGCGCCTACGAGCAGTACTTC. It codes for CASKRASAYEQYF.

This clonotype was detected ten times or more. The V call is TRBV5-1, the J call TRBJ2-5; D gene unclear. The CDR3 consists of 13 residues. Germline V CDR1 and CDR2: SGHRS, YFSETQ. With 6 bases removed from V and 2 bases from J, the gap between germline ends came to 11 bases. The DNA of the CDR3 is TGCGCCAGCAACCCATACGATCAAGAGACCCAGTACTTC. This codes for CASNPYDQETQYF.

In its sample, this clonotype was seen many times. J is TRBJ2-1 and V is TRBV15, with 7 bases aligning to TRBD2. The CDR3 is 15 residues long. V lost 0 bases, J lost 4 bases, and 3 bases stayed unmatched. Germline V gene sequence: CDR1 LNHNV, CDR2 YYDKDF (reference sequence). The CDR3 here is CATSREGLVYNEQFF. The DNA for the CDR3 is TGTGCCACCAGCAGAGAAGGACTAGTTTACAATGAGCAGTTCTTC. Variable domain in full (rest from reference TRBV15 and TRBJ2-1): DAMVIQNPRYQVTQFGKPVTLSCSQTLNHNVMYWYQQKSSQAPKLLFHYYDKDFNNEADTPDNFQSRRPNTSFCFLDIRSPGLGDTAMYLCATSREGLVYNEQFFGPGTRLTVL.

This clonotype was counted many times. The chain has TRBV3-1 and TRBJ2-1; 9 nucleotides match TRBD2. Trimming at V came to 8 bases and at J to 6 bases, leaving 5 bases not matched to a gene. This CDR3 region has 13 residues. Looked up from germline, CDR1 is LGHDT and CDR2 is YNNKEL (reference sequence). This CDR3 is CASQLAGSNEQFF. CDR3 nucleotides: TGTGCCAGCCAGCTAGCGGGGAGCAATGAGCAGTTCTTC.